The 29 T cell receptor beta chains presented below share a single source sample, sequenced in a study of CD8 T cells in Susac syndrome. Reverse transcription of roughly 0.45 to 1 ug RNA used random hexamers. TCRdb recomputed calls from the immunoSEQ multiplex PCR reads with MiXCR, one row per CDR3 protein. The sample carries hundreds of thousands of distinct CDR3 sequences, 85% recorded once. The sequenced material came from CD8+ T cells from PBMCs. These receptors were collected from a human donor with multiple sclerosis.

The V and J genes are TRBV28 and TRBJ2-1, with D possibly matching TRBD2 (6 bases). The CDR3 contains 14 residues. V was cut by 8 bases and J by 2 bases, with 13 bases left in between. Germline-derived CDR1 and CDR2 are MDHEN and SYDVKM. The CDR3: CASLAREAYNEQFF. Here the CDR3 DNA reads TGTGCCAGCCTAGCGCGAGAAGCCTACAATGAGCAGTTCTTC. Full variable domain (rest looked up from reference TRBV28 and TRBJ2-1): DVKVTQSSRYLVKRTGEKVFLECVQDMDHENMFWYRQDPGLGLRLIYFSYDVKMKEKGDIPEGYSVSREKKERFSLILESASTNQTSMYLCASLAREAYNEQFFGPGTRLTVL.

V is TRBV15 and J is TRBJ1-1; D is uncertain. CDR3 length: 13 amino acids. Per germline, CDR1 LNHNV and CDR2 YYDKDF (reference sequence). The V end was cut by 5 bases, the J end by 1 base, with 8 bases between. The CDR3 region is CATSGYGNTEAFF. The CDR3, as DNA: TGTGCCACCAGCGGGTATGGGAACACTGAAGCTTTCTTT. The whole variable domain, filled in from reference TRBV15 and TRBJ1-1, reads DAMVIQNPRYQVTQFGKPVTLSCSQTLNHNVMYWYQQKSSQAPKLLFHYYDKDFNNEADTPDNFQSRRPNTSFCFLDIRSPGLGDTAMYLCATSGYGNTEAFFGQGTRLTVV.

In nucleotides, the CDR3 is TGTGCCAGCAGCAGCGAGTCGGGTTTCCAGACCCAGTACTTC. Translation gives CASSSESGFQTQYF. The chain combines TRBV4-2 with TRBJ2-5; no clear D gene. Germline V lookup: CDR1 LGHNA, CDR2 YNFKEQ. V was shortened by 5 bases and J by 6 bases, with 16 bases between the two germline ends. This CDR3 comprises 14 residues.

The chain combines TRBV28 with TRBJ1-5; possibly TRBD1 for D (5 bases). Germline V gene data show CDR1 as MDHEN and CDR2 as SYDVKM. The CDR3 is made up of 16 amino acids. The ends were cut back, 1 base at V and 2 bases at J, with 12 bases in the middle. Here the CDR3 DNA reads TGTGCCAGCAGTTTATTGAGGGGCGGAGGCAATCAGCCCCAGCATTTT. The encoded protein is CASSLLRGGGNQPQHF.

The chain couples TRBV7-2 to TRBJ2-7; perhaps D is TRBD1 or TRBD2 (5 bases each). The V end was cut by 3 bases, the J end by 3 bases, with 15 bases between. Germline values: CDR1 SGHTA, CDR2 FQGNSA. This CDR3 comprises 15 residues. The CDR3 spells CASSLGVGRYYEQYF. The DNA of the CDR3 is TGTGCCAGCAGCTTGGGGGTTGGACGCTACTACGAGCAGTACTTC.

CDR3 nucleotide sequence: TGTGCCAGCAGTTACTTAAACGTCAGGTTTAACAATGAGCAGTTCTTC. Protein: CASSYLNVRFNNEQFF. This chain connects TRBV6-2 or TRBV6-3 to TRBJ2-1; D remains ambiguous. The CDR3 totals 16 residues. V was clipped by 1 base and J by 5 bases, with 15 bases between them. Germline-derived CDR1 and CDR2 are MNHEY and SVGEGT.

The chain combines TRBV28 with TRBJ2-2; unclear D gene. The V and J ends lost 2 bases and 1 base respectively, with 8 bases between them. The CDR3 extends over 15 amino acids. The V gene's germline CDR1 is MDHEN and CDR2 SYDVKM. The CDR3 DNA follows: TGTGCCAGCAGTTTAACTCTCCAGAACACCGGGGAGCTGTTTTTT. Encoded protein: CASSLTLQNTGELFF.

The chain combines TRBV7-9 with TRBJ2-5; weak D call: TRBD2 (6 bases). Germline lookup yields CDR1 SEHNR and CDR2 FQNEAQ (reference sequence). The CDR3 runs 15 residues. V lost 2 bases and J lost 5, with 15 bases in between. This chain's CDR3 is CASSLTGAGLETQYF. The CDR3 nucleotides are TGTGCCAGCAGCTTAACCGGAGCGGGTCTTGAGACCCAGTACTTC. The complete variable domain, with remaining parts taken from reference TRBV7-9 and TRBJ2-5, reads DTGVSQNPRHKITKRGQNVTFRCDPISEHNRLYWYRQTLGQGPEFLTYFQNEAQLEKSRLLSDRFSAERPKGSFSTLEIQRTEQGDSAMYLCASSLTGAGLETQYFGPGTRLLVL.

The genes are TRBV30 and TRBJ2-2; 16 nucleotides align to TRBD2. Germline-derived CDR1 and CDR2 are GTSNPN and SVGIG (reference sequence). CDR3 size: 16 residues. With 1 base clipped from V and 6 bases from J, the junction kept 2 bases outside the gene matches. CDR3 sequence (DNA): TGTGCCTGGAGTGCGGGACTAGCGGGAGGGGCCGGGGAGCTGTTTTTT. This sequence encodes CAWSAGLAGGAGELFF.

This chain links TRBV4-1 with TRBJ1-1; no firm D call. CDR1 and CDR2 from the germline V gene are MGHRA and YSYEKL. V was cut by 1 base and J by 3 bases, with 6 bases left in between. CDR3 length: 13 amino acids. DNA for the CDR3: TGCGCCAGCAGCCAAGGGAGGGACACTGAAGCTTTCTTT. This codes for CASSQGRDTEAFF.

This clonotype was detected only once. The rearrangement joins TRBV25-1 to TRBJ1-1; no definite D call. The CDR3 has 15 residues. Trimming took off 2 bases at V and 0 bases at J, with 10 bases between the two ends. Germline V gene data show CDR1 as MGHDK and CDR2 as SYGVNS. The CDR3 bases are TGTGCCAGCAGTGAAGAACGCGGCATGAACACTGAAGCTTTCTTT. Translated, it gives CASSEERGMNTEAFF. Using reference TRBV25-1 and TRBJ1-1 for the parts outside the CDR3, the full variable domain is EADIYQTPRYLVIGTGKKITLECSQTMGHDKMYWYQQDPGMELHLIHYSYGVNSTEKGDLSSESTVSRIRTEHFPLTLESARPSHTSQYLCASSEERGMNTEAFFGQGTRLTVV.

This clonotype was counted at least ten times. This chain uses TRBV6-1 with TRBJ2-7, with D perhaps assigned TRBD1 or TRBD2 (6 bases each). The germline V gene has CDR1 MNHNS and CDR2 SASEGT. The CDR3 runs to 13 residues. The V gene lost 8 bases and the J gene lost 2 bases, with 13 bases spanning the gap. The CDR3 is CASGTGGPYEQYF. CDR3 in DNA: TGTGCCAGCGGAACCGGGGGCCCCTACGAGCAGTACTTC.

The chain joins TRBV27 to TRBJ2-1, with TRBD2 matching 11 bases. Germline V CDR1 and CDR2: MNHEY, SMNVEV (reference sequence). V gave up 5 bases and J gave up 2 bases; unmatched junction bases: 5. The CDR3 has 16 residues. The CDR3 reads CASSSGLAGPYNEQFF. The CDR3 DNA reads as TGTGCCAGCAGTAGTGGACTAGCGGGTCCCTACAATGAGCAGTTCTTC.

This clonotype has more than one count but fewer than ten. V is TRBV6-1 and J is TRBJ2-7, with 8 bases that match TRBD2. The V and J ends lost 3 bases and 3 bases, in that order; junction bases with no gene match: 1. CDR1 is MNHNS, CDR2 SASEGT, per germline. The CDR3 spans 13 residues. CDR3 sequence reads: CASSDTSGYEQYF. The CDR3 DNA follows: TGTGCCAGCAGTGACACTAGCGGCTACGAGCAGTACTTC.

For the CDR3, the DNA is TGTGCCAGCAGTTTTCTGGGGCCCCAAAACTACAATGAGCAGTTCTTC. Residues: CASSFLGPQNYNEQFF. This chain uses TRBV27 with TRBJ2-1, with D possibly matching TRBD1 (5 bases). The CDR3 covers 16 residues. V lost 3 bases, J lost 3 bases, and 15 bases lay in between. CDR1 and CDR2 (germline): MNHEY, SMNVEV (reference sequence).

Details on this clonotype: At one end the junction does not follow the germline gene, possibly because of a read error. The chain employs TRBV4-3 and TRBJ1-4; D might be TRBD1 (5 bases). CDR3 size: 15 residues. The germline gives CDR1 LGHNA, CDR2 YSLEER. The CDR3 spells CTSSRLTGATEKLFF. The CDR3 nucleotides are TGCACCAGCAGCCGGCTTACCGGGGCCACGGAAAAACTGTTTTTT.

The CDR3 reads CASSQTSPDSDNEKLFF. CDR3 in DNA: TGTGCCAGCAGTCAAACTAGTCCGGACAGCGACAATGAAAAACTGTTTTTT. This chain connects TRBV27 to TRBJ1-4; D perhaps matches TRBD1 (6 bases). V lost 5 bases to trimming and J lost 5 bases, with 21 bases between them. Germline loops: CDR1 MNHEY, CDR2 SMNVEV (reference sequence). The CDR3 contains 17 residues.

The rearrangement joins TRBV24-1 to TRBJ1-2; D gene unclear. CDR1 and CDR2 from the germline V gene are KGHDR and SFDVKD. Deletions cut 6 bases from V and 2 bases from J, with 12 bases between. CDR3 size: 14 residues. The CDR3 bases are TGTGCCACCAGTACCCCGACCACCAACTATGGCTACACCTTC. It encodes CATSTPTTNYGYTF.

The chain recombines TRBV6-5 with TRBJ2-4; D might be TRBD2 (5 bases). The V gene lost 6 bases and the J gene lost 0 bases, with 12 bases spanning the gap. CDR1 and CDR2 from the germline V gene are MNHEY and SVGAGI. There are 15 residues in the CDR3. CDR3 in DNA: TGTGCCAGCAGCGAGGGTTGGAGAGCCAAAAACATTCAGTACTTC. Its translation is CASSEGWRAKNIQYF.

The V and J genes are TRBV20-1 and TRBJ1-1; no clear D. Trimming cost V 1 base and J 0 bases, with 12 bases left between them. The CDR3 has 15 residues. Germline V gene data show CDR1 as DFQATT and CDR2 as SNEGSKA (reference sequence). The CDR3 protein is CSARGWEQLNTEAFF. The CDR3 DNA reads TGCAGTGCTAGAGGATGGGAACAGTTGAACACTGAAGCTTTCTTT.

Remarks on this clonotype: At one end the junction does not follow the germline gene, possibly because of a read error. The gene calls are TRBV7-9 and TRBJ1-2; no definite D call. This CDR3 comprises 16 residues. Germline lookup yields CDR1 SEHNR and CDR2 FQNEAQ (reference sequence). The CDR3 sequence: CASSLATFPPNYGYTF. The CDR3 DNA reads TGTGCCAGCAGCCTAGCGACCTTTCCACCTAACTATGGCTACACCTTC. Full variable domain (rest looked up from reference TRBV7-9 and TRBJ1-2): DTGVSQNPRHKITKRGQNVTFRCDPISEHNRLYWYRQTLGQGPEFLTYFQNEAQLEKSRLLSDRFSAERPKGSFSTLEIQRTEQGDSAMYLCASSLATFPPNYGYTFGSGTRLTVV.

This chain connects TRBV15 to TRBJ2-2; 9 positions agree with TRBD2. CDR3 length: 15 residues. Trimming cost V 0 bases and J 6 bases; bases outside gene matches: 2. Looked up from germline, CDR1 is LNHNV and CDR2 is YYDKDF (reference sequence). CDR3 loop: CATSRDSGSAGELFF. In nucleotides, the CDR3 is TGTGCCACCAGCAGAGATAGCGGGAGTGCCGGGGAGCTGTTTTTT.

The CDR3 loop is CASSLVRDSNYEQYF. In nucleotides, the CDR3 is TGTGCCAGCAGCTTAGTACGAGACAGTAACTACGAGCAGTACTTC. This chain links TRBV7-9 with TRBJ2-7; D possibly corresponds to TRBD1 (5 bases). CDR3 length: 15 residues. The germline CDR1 and CDR2 sequences are SEHNR and FQNEAQ (reference sequence). The germline V and J ends were trimmed by 1 base and 3 bases, with 13 bases remaining between them.

This rearrangement joins TRBV28 to TRBJ2-2, with D tentatively TRBD1 (6 bases). CDR3 size: 16 residues. Between the trimmed V and J ends, which lost 6 bases and 0 bases, there was a span of 14 bases. Germline-derived CDR1 and CDR2 are MDHEN and SYDVKM. Here the CDR3 DNA reads TGTGCCAGCAGCACGACCCAGGGGTCGAACACCGGGGAGCTGTTTTTT. Translating it yields CASSTTQGSNTGELFF.

This clonotype was recorded only once. The CDR3 DNA reads TGTGCCAGCAGCCCAGGTACGAACAATGAGCAGTTCTTC. Translation: CASSPGTNNEQFF. The V gene is TRBV7-9, the J gene TRBJ2-1; unclear D gene. Germline V CDR1 and CDR2: SEHNR, FQNEAQ (reference sequence). This CDR3 is built from 13 residues. Between the trimmed V and J ends, which lost 5 bases and 5 bases, there was a span of 10 bases.

V gene TRBV7-9 combines with J gene TRBJ2-5; 7 bases fit TRBD2. This CDR3 has 15 amino acids. CDR1 is SEHNR, CDR2 FQNEAQ, per germline (reference sequence). The V and J ends lost 0 bases and 0 bases, in that order; junction bases with no gene match: 1. The CDR3 loop reads CASSLAGGDQETQYF. For the CDR3, the DNA is TGTGCCAGCAGCTTAGCGGGAGGGGACCAAGAGACCCAGTACTTC. Full variable domain (outside the CDR3, taken from reference TRBV7-9 and TRBJ2-5): DTGVSQNPRHKITKRGQNVTFRCDPISEHNRLYWYRQTLGQGPEFLTYFQNEAQLEKSRLLSDRFSAERPKGSFSTLEIQRTEQGDSAMYLCASSLAGGDQETQYFGPGTRLLVL.

The rearrangement uses TRBV7-2 and TRBJ2-1, with D possibly TRBD2 on 5 matching bases. From germline, CDR1 is SGHTA and CDR2 FQGNSA. V was pared by 7 bases and J by 0 bases, with 16 bases between. The CDR3 runs to 16 residues. CDR3 in amino acids: CASTLLTGSSYNEQFF. DNA of the CDR3: TGTGCCAGCACCTTGTTAACGGGGAGCTCCTACAATGAGCAGTTCTTC.

V usage is TRBV7-8 and J usage is TRBJ2-1; TRBD1 agrees at 9 bases. Unmatched junction bases numbered 12, after V lost 2 bases and J lost 10 bases. In germline, CDR1 is SGHVS, CDR2 FQNEAQ. The CDR3 totals 16 residues. The CDR3 here is CASSLTHRQGGREQFF. The DNA of the CDR3 is TGTGCCAGCAGCTTAACTCACAGACAGGGGGGCAGGGAGCAGTTCTTC.

This clonotype has more than one count but fewer than ten. The chain links TRBV5-4 to TRBJ2-7; D tentatively fits TRBD1 or TRBD2 (5 bases each). Germline V gives CDR1 SGHNT, CDR2 YYREEE (reference sequence). This CDR3 is 12 amino acids long. Trimming cost V 7 bases and J 0 bases, with 8 bases left between them. CDR3 DNA sequence: TGTGCCAGCGGGACCCTCTCCTACGAGCAGTACTTC. It yields the protein CASGTLSYEQYF.